This is a list of T cell receptor beta chains from one sample in a study of cytomegalovirus exposure and HLA in healthy donors. Measured with immunoSEQ multiplex PCR; TCRdb has only the in-frame clones, and not every one. The sample yields 150,000 to 200,000 clones, 60% to 75% seen once. The sequencing input was PBMCs. The receptors stem from a woman in her forties or fifties in good health and CMV-seropositive. Each CDR3 is given with its conserved first and last residue. A D gene is named only where the DNA matches it firmly. Clone size, where shown, is once, few, many, or a class for clones that have expanded.

CDR3 DNA	CDR3 protein	clone size	V gene	J gene	D gene
TGTGCCAGCAGCTTGGCCAGGGACACTGAAGCTTTCTTT	CASSLARDTEAFF	NA	TRBV5-6	TRBJ1-1	NA
TGTGCCAGCAGTATCGGGACAGGGCATCCGGGCTACACCTTC	CASSIGTGHPGYTF	NA	TRBV5-5	TRBJ1-2	TRBD1
TGTGCCAGCAGCCAGGTACTAGCGGGGGGGACAGATACGCAGTATTTT	CASSQVLAGGTDTQYF	NA	TRBV4-2	TRBJ2-3	TRBD2
TGCGCCAGCAGCTTGGAGGACTCATCCCAAGAGACCCAGTACTTC	CASSLEDSSQETQYF	NA	TRBV5-1	TRBJ2-5	NA
TGTTCCAGCAGCTTTGAGGAAGAGCAGTTCTTC	CSSSFEEEQFF	NA	TRBV7-9	TRBJ2-1	NA
TGTGCCAGCAGTTCAGGACAGGGTTCAGATACGCAGTATTTT	CASSSGQGSDTQYF	NA	TRBV27	TRBJ2-3	TRBD1
TGTGCCAGCAGTGAGACAGGGGGGCGGGGTGCTTTCTTT	CASSETGGRGAFF	NA	TRBV2	TRBJ1-1	TRBD1
TGTGCCAGCAGTCTATCGGGGGGGAGCTCCTACGAGCAGTACTTC	CASSLSGGSSYEQYF	once	TRBV6-1	TRBJ2-7	TRBD2
TGCGCCAGCAGCCAAGAGTATTCAGACACCTACGAGCAGTACTTC	CASSQEYSDTYEQYF	few	TRBV4-1	TRBJ2-7	NA
TGCGCCAGCAGCCCGTATGGGGGGAATGAGCAGTTCTTC	CASSPYGGNEQFF	NA	TRBV5-1	TRBJ2-1	NA
TGTGCCAGCAGCTTGCAGTTGGACAGGGCTAGGGGCTACACCTTC	CASSLQLDRARGYTF	NA	TRBV5-5	TRBJ1-2	TRBD1
TGTGCCAGTAGTATTACGGACTATGGCTACACCTTC	CASSITDYGYTF	few	TRBV19	TRBJ1-2	NA
TGTGCTAGTGGTTTGGGACAGGGGGCTGGAGAGACCCAGTACTTC	CASGLGQGAGETQYF	once	TRBV12-5	TRBJ2-5	TRBD1
TGCGCCAGCAGCTTAGGGACAGGGGGCCGGGAGACCCAGTACTTC	CASSLGTGGRETQYF	NA	TRBV5-1	TRBJ2-5	TRBD1
TGTGCCAGCAGCTTAGGGGCAGGGTTGGCTTTCTTT	CASSLGAGLAFF	NA	TRBV7-8	TRBJ1-1	NA
TGTGCCAGCAGCCCTACCAACTATGGCTACACCTTC	CASSPTNYGYTF	NA	TRBV7-9	TRBJ1-2	NA
TGTGCCAGCAGCCAAGAGGACAGGGGGGACACAGATACGCAGTATTTT	CASSQEDRGDTDTQYF	NA	TRBV4-2	TRBJ2-3	TRBD1
TGTGCCAGCAGCACGACTAGCGGGGCAGGAGAGCAGTTCTTC	CASSTTSGAGEQFF	NA	TRBV7-2	TRBJ2-1	TRBD2
TGTGCCAGCAGCTTGGACAGTTATAGCAATCAGCCCCAGCATTTT	CASSLDSYSNQPQHF	NA	TRBV7-8	TRBJ1-5	NA
TGTGCCAGCAGCTTGAAGACGGGACTAGGTGCAGATACGCAGTATTTT	CASSLKTGLGADTQYF	NA	TRBV5-4	TRBJ2-3	TRBD2
TGTGCCAGTAGTATCCGGACAGTCAATGAAGCTTTCTTT	CASSIRTVNEAFF	NA	TRBV19	TRBJ1-1	NA
TGTGCCAGCAGTGGGCCTGGAGGGAATTCACCCCTCCACTTT	CASSGPGGNSPLHF	once	TRBV6-5	TRBJ1-6	NA
TGTGCCAGCAGGGCGAGTAGCGGTCGGGAGTACTTC	CASRASSGREYF	NA	TRBV5-4	TRBJ2-4	NA
TGTGCCAGCAGCGACGGGACAGGGTTCGCGGAAAAACTGTTTTTT	CASSDGTGFAEKLFF	few	TRBV5-5	TRBJ1-4	TRBD1
TGTGCCAGCAGGGAGGGTTACGAGCAGTACTTC	CASREGYEQYF	NA	TRBV27	TRBJ2-7	NA
TGTGCCAGCAGCCCAATAGCGGGTGGGGAAGAGACCCAGTACTTC	CASSPIAGGEETQYF	NA	TRBV11-2	TRBJ2-5	TRBD2
TGTGCCAGTAGTATAGATTCGGGAATGGAGACCCAGTACTTC	CASSIDSGMETQYF	NA	TRBV19	TRBJ2-5	NA
TGTGCCAGCAGCCCCAGACAGAACAACTATGGCTACACCTTC	CASSPRQNNYGYTF	NA	TRBV7-9	TRBJ1-2	NA
TGTGCCAGCAGTGGGGGCAGGGGCAATCAGCCCCAGCATTTT	CASSGGRGNQPQHF	NA	TRBV2	TRBJ1-5	NA
TGTGCCAGCAGCGTACAGGCAACGAGCACAGATACGCAGTATTTT	CASSVQATSTDTQYF	few	TRBV9	TRBJ2-3	NA
TGTGCCATCACCAAAGACAGGGGAAACAATGAGCAGTTCTTC	CAITKDRGNNEQFF	once	TRBV10-3	TRBJ2-1	TRBD1
TGTGCCAGTAGTGCGGGACAGGGGGCGGCCGGGGAGCTGTTTTTT	CASSAGQGAAGELFF	NA	TRBV19	TRBJ2-2	TRBD1
TGTGCCAGCAGCCGGGAAGGACCCGGGGAGCTGTTTTTT	CASSREGPGELFF	few	TRBV11-2	TRBJ2-2	NA
TGTGCCAGCAGCTTTCAGGCGCCGAGAACTGAAGCTTTCTTT	CASSFQAPRTEAFF	once	TRBV5-4	TRBJ1-1	NA
TGTGCCAGCAGTGATCAGGCAGGGAAGGGCTACACCTTC	CASSDQAGKGYTF	NA	TRBV6-5	TRBJ1-2	NA
TGTGCCAGCAGCCCCCTAGGGGTCCCCGGGGAGCTGTTTTTT	CASSPLGVPGELFF	NA	TRBV5-6	TRBJ2-2	NA
TGTGCTAGTGGTTTGGTACTTAGAGACCGGGAGAGTGACTATGGCTACACCTTC	CASGLVLRDRESDYGYTF	NA	TRBV12-5	TRBJ1-2	NA
TGTGCCAGCAGCTCGTGGACAGGTTCCAATGAGCAGTTCTTC	CASSSWTGSNEQFF	NA	TRBV7-9	TRBJ2-1	TRBD1